Here is one T cell receptor beta chain with its context. Its antigen specificity is not known. No base quality information exists; no much larger clone differs at one position. Reading the germline V gene gives CDR1 SGDLS and CDR2 YYNGEE. V is shortened by 3 bases, J by 1 base, and the region joining them spans 9 bases. Its CDR3 holds 14 amino acids, cysteine through phenylalanine. Only the CDR3 portion is preserved as DNA: 42 bases, with reading frame beginning at the first base. The treatment or condition label on this specimen signifies: in vitro stimulation with specific CMV peptide epitopes to enrich CMV-specific T cells. These data belong to a study of T cell repertoires in cytomegalovirus infection (dated by TCRdb to between 2018 and 2020). With respect to the entire study: Peptide stimulations targeted recently identified HLA-C-restricted CMV epitopes, whose presentation resists viral immunomodulation, together with well-studied HLA-B-restricted epitopes. Donor HLA type was relevant to the analysis, as public TCR beta signatures indicated carriage of CMV infection together with the matching HLA type.

What the work shows at the level of the full study, not this receptor alone: The ex vivo response was dominated by HLA-C-restricted CMV-specific TCR beta clonotypes, which also provided the single most frequent clonotype in two of eight donors. Cumulative frequency of public TCR beta family members discriminated carriers of CMV infection plus the relevant HLA type in this cohort and an independent roughly 340-donor cohort.

TCRdb lists the instrument as Illumina HiSeq 1500. TCRdb took the public reads, trimmed them with fastp at Q25, ran MiXCR for clone calling and kept in-frame beta chains. A single entry per CDR3 protein holds the most common genes and DNA from its merged rows. The sample profile shows 250,000 to 300,000 distinct CDR3 sequences; 20% to 25% of them were found once. Roughly a fifth of the sample is held by the ten biggest clonotypes. The sequence was collected from a human donor in good health (CMV status not recorded). Some clones in this sample may be carry-over from other donors' samples. The starting material was cultured PBMCs, obtained from culture after CMV antigen stimulation. The sequence joins TRBV9 to TRBJ2-3, with TRBD2 perhaps the D gene, on 6 matching bases. The sequenced DNA is TGTGCCAGCAGCGGACTAGAGGGCACAGATACGCAGTATTTT. The resulting protein is CASSGLEGTDTQYF.